The 6 T cell receptor beta chains below were found in one sample sequenced in a study of T cell repertoires in cytomegalovirus infection. TCRdb re-called the reads through MiXCR, storing one row per CDR3 protein. This sample has some 800,000 distinct CDR3 sequences; 25% to 35% occur once, and the top ten carry roughly 13%. These receptors' antigens are unknown. Specimen: cultured CD8+ T cells from PBMCs, collected from culture after CMV antigen stimulation. Source of these receptors: a human donor in good health (CMV status not recorded). Some clones in this sample may be carry-over from other donors' samples.

There are many counts of this clonotype. The rearrangement joins TRBV7-8 to TRBJ1-5, with D perhaps matching TRBD1 (6 bases). The V end was cut by 8 bases, the J end by 7 bases, with 18 bases between. In germline, CDR1 is SGHVS, CDR2 FQNEAQ. The CDR3 runs 14 residues. CDR3 sequence: CASSIQGIGQPQHF. The CDR3 DNA reads as TGTGCCAGCTCTATCCAGGGGATAGGACAGCCCCAGCATTTT.

This clonotype was picked up a small number of times. This chain links TRBV10-2 with TRBJ1-2; D call uncertain. Trimming took off 6 bases at V and 4 bases at J, with 15 bases between the two ends. The CDR3 is 14 amino acids. Looked up from germline, CDR1 is WSHSY and CDR2 is SAAADI. The CDR3 DNA follows: TGCGCCAGCAGCCACCCCGTAACCCTCTATGGCTACACCTTC. It yields the protein CASSHPVTLYGYTF.

CDR3 protein: CASSLNSDFLNTQYF. CDR3 in DNA: TGTGCCAGCAGCTTAAACTCGGACTTCCTTAATACGCAGTATTTT. V usage is TRBV7-9 and J usage is TRBJ2-3; D is perhaps TRBD2 (5 bases). V was trimmed by 2 bases and J by 7 bases, leaving 16 bases between them. Germline V gene data show CDR1 as SEHNR and CDR2 as FQNEAQ (reference sequence). The CDR3 spans 15 residues.

The rearrangement joins TRBV27 to TRBJ2-6; D possibly uses TRBD1 or TRBD2 (6 bases each). Trimming took 2 bases from V and 0 from J, leaving 11 bases between them. CDR1 is MNHEY, CDR2 SMNVEV, per germline (reference sequence). The CDR3 length is 17 residues. Written as DNA, the CDR3 is TGTGCCAGCAGTTTACTGGGGGGCAACTCTGGGGCCAACGTCCTGACTTTC. It encodes CASSLLGGNSGANVLTF. The complete variable domain, with remaining parts taken from reference TRBV27 and TRBJ2-6, reads EAQVTQNPRYLITVTGKKLTVTCSQNMNHEYMSWYRQDPGLGLRQIYYSMNVEVTDKGDVPEGYKVSRKEKRNFPLILESPSPNQTSLYFCASSLLGGNSGANVLTFGAGSRLTVL.

The rearrangement links TRBV19 to TRBJ1-1, with no clear D. Germline V lookup: CDR1 LNHDA, CDR2 SQIVND (reference sequence). Trimming took off 7 bases at V and 4 bases at J, with 16 bases between the two ends. This CDR3 is 14 amino acids long. In DNA, the CDR3 is TGTGCCAGTACCGTGTTGGAGGGTAGCACTGAAGCTTTCTTT. Translating gives CASTVLEGSTEAFF.

The genes are TRBV18 and TRBJ1-1; D is unclear. The length of the CDR3 is 11 residues. The V and J ends lost 5 bases and 8 bases respectively, with 9 bases between them. Germline V gives CDR1 KGHSH, CDR2 LQKENI. CDR3 protein: CASSNLLEAFF. The CDR3 DNA sequence: TGTGCCAGCTCAAATCTACTAGAAGCTTTCTTT.